These 19 T cell receptor beta chains originate from one sample sequenced in a study of cytomegalovirus exposure and HLA in healthy donors (dated 2017 in TCRdb). Library preparation employed the immunoSEQ multiplex PCR assay. For the multiplex PCR, a mixture combining 60 forward primers for TCR Vbeta segments and 13 reverse primers for TCR Jbeta segments was used. Sourced from immuneACCESS, this table was stored by TCRdb with only in-frame sequences that have V and J called. A share of the clones is absent; for the studies checked, an unresolved V gene accounts for under half, and the remainder has no known explanation. This sample has approximately 180,000 clones in its table, and about 80% of those were observed once. The ten largest clones represent 4.8% of the sample. Sequenced input: PBMCs. These receptors originate from a man aged 18 to 29 in good health and CMV-seronegative.

The chain employs TRBV10-3 and TRBJ2-3, with D tentatively TRBD1 (5 bases). Trimming removed 10 bases at V and 2 bases at J, with 16 bases between. Looked up from germline, CDR1 is ENHRY and CDR2 is SYGVKD. The CDR3 loop spans 14 amino acids. As DNA, the CDR3 is TGTGCCACCAAGGGGAAGAAGAACACAGATACGCAGTATTTT. Translation: CATKGKKNTDTQYF.

This chain connects TRBV4-1 to TRBJ2-7; D is ambiguous. This CDR3 comprises 13 residues. The germline CDR1 and CDR2 sequences are MGHRA and YSYEKL. Between the trimmed V and J ends, which lost 0 bases and 9 bases, there was a span of 12 bases. The CDR3 reads CASSQDRESGQYF. The CDR3 DNA reads TGCGCCAGCAGCCAAGATCGAGAGTCGGGGCAGTACTTC.

The CDR3 protein is CASSEIRSYEQYF. The DNA for the CDR3 is TGTGCCAGCAGTGAAATTAGATCCTACGAGCAGTACTTC. The gene calls are TRBV2 and TRBJ2-7; D uncertain. This CDR3 contains 13 residues. Germline CDR1 and CDR2: SNHLY and FYNNEI. V dropped 2 bases and J dropped 1 base, with 6 bases sitting between them.

This clone has only a few counts. This chain uses TRBV5-6 with TRBJ2-1; 7 nucleotides align to TRBD1. CDR1 and CDR2 from the germline V gene are SGHDT and YYEEEE. The CDR3 length is 12 residues. J gave up 6 bases and V 4 bases, and 1 base lay outside the gene matches. CDR3 region: CASSPGGNEQFF. The CDR3 DNA reads TGTGCCAGCAGCCCAGGGGGCAATGAGCAGTTCTTC.

This chain links TRBV5-4 with TRBJ2-7; 10 nucleotides agree with TRBD2. The length of the CDR3 is 14 residues. V shed 0 bases, J shed 4 bases, and the junction held 1 base outside the gene matches. Germline assignment: CDR1 SGHNT and CDR2 YYREEE (reference sequence). CDR3 region: CASSLGTSGYEQYF. The CDR3 DNA sequence: TGTGCCAGCAGCTTGGGGACTAGCGGATACGAGCAGTACTTC.

CDR3 sequence (DNA): TGTGCCAGCTCACCCCGCGGAGGGTCGACCAATCAGCCCCAGCATTTT. Protein product: CASSPRGGSTNQPQHF. This chain uses TRBV18 with TRBJ1-5; D gene uncertain. The V gene lost 3 bases and the J gene lost 3 bases, with 15 bases spanning the gap. This CDR3 spans 16 amino acids. Germline V gives CDR1 KGHSH, CDR2 LQKENI.

This chain links TRBV6-5 with TRBJ2-7; D may be TRBD1 (7 bases). Trimming left V 5 bases short and J 3 bases short, with 11 bases between. CDR3 length: 13 amino acids. In germline, CDR1 is MNHEY, CDR2 SVGAGI. The CDR3 DNA follows: TGTGCCAGCAGTGCGGGACAGATCTACGAGCAGTACTTC. It specifies CASSAGQIYEQYF.

This chain connects TRBV27 to TRBJ1-3; a possible D gene is TRBD1 (5 bases). Trimming left V 0 bases short and J 4 bases short, with 10 bases between. Germline V CDR1 and CDR2: MNHEY, SMNVEV (reference sequence). The CDR3 is 15 residues long. The CDR3 region has the DNA TGTGCCAGCAGTTTATCGTCGGGGGTAGGAAACACCATATATTTT. Protein product: CASSLSSGVGNTIYF.

The gene calls are TRBV14 and TRBJ2-1; TRBD2 agrees at 12 bases. The V gene's germline CDR1 is SGHDN and CDR2 FVKESK. V gave up 3 bases and J gave up 8 bases; unmatched junction bases: 11. The CDR3 is made up of 17 amino acids. The CDR3: CASSHPTLAGGPDEQFF. The CDR3 nucleotides read TGTGCCAGCAGCCACCCAACCCTAGCGGGAGGGCCGGATGAGCAGTTCTTC. The variable domain in full, with the rest retrieved from reference TRBV14 and TRBJ2-1, is EAGVTQFPSHSVIEKGQTVTLRCDPISGHDNLYWYRRVMGKEIKFLLHFVKESKQDESGMPNNRFLAERTGGTYSTLKVQPAELEDSGVYFCASSHPTLAGGPDEQFFGPGTRLTVL.

V usage is TRBV27 and J usage is TRBJ2-5, with TRBD1 matching 10 bases. Unmatched junction bases numbered 5, after V lost 4 bases and J lost 3 bases. Germline V gene data show CDR1 as MNHEY and CDR2 as SMNVEV (reference sequence). The CDR3 loop spans 15 amino acids. The CDR3 is CASSSAGTGEETQYF. The CDR3 DNA reads TGTGCCAGCAGTTCAGCCGGGACAGGGGAAGAGACCCAGTACTTC.

This rearrangement joins TRBV5-6 to TRBJ2-3; TRBD2 matches at 8 bases. After removal of 3 bases from V and 6 bases from J, the junction contained 9 bases not matched to a gene. The CDR3 consists of 15 residues. CDR1 and CDR2 (germline): SGHDT, YYEEEE. The CDR3 coding sequence is TGTGCCAGCAGCTCCTCCAGCGGGAGTCTCGATACGCAGTATTTT. Amino acid sequence: CASSSSSGSLDTQYF.

This sequence joins TRBV19 and TRBJ2-1, with 9 bases fitting TRBD1. The J segment lost 9 bases and the V segment lost 6 bases, leaving 9 bases of the junction unmatched. From germline, CDR1 is LNHDA and CDR2 SQIVND (reference sequence). The CDR3 has 14 amino acids. In DNA form, the CDR3 reads TGTGCCAGTAGGAAGACAGGGGGAGGGAGTGAGCAGTTCTTC. It translates to CASRKTGGGSEQFF. The variable domain in full, with the rest retrieved from reference TRBV19 and TRBJ2-1, is DGGITQSPKYLFRKEGQNVTLSCEQNLNHDAMYWYRQDPGQGLRLIYYSQIVNDFQKGDIAEGYSVSREKKESFPLTVTSAQKNPTAFYLCASRKTGGGSEQFFGPGTRLTVL.

V is TRBV6-6 and J is TRBJ1-1; 7 bases agree with TRBD1. Germline V lookup: CDR1 MNHNY, CDR2 SVGAGI (reference sequence). The CDR3 sequence is 14 residues long. V was clipped by 3 bases and J by 8 bases; unmatched bases: 9. This chain's CDR3 is CASSYSGQTREAFF. For the CDR3, the DNA is TGTGCCAGCAGTTATTCGGGACAGACGAGAGAAGCTTTCTTT.

This chain uses TRBV9 with TRBJ2-2; D unclear. The germline V gene has CDR1 SGDLS and CDR2 YYNGEE. Trimming took off 5 bases at V and 5 bases at J, with 4 bases between the two ends. CDR3 length: 11 residues. DNA for the CDR3: TGTGCCAGCAGGTCGACCGGGGAGCTGTTTTTT. This codes for CASRSTGELFF. The whole variable domain, remainder taken from reference TRBV9 and TRBJ2-2, is DSGVTQTPKHLITATGQRVTLRCSPRSGDLSVYWYQQSLDQGLQFLIQYYNGEERAKGNILERFSAQQFPDLHSELNLSSLELGDSALYFCASRSTGELFFGEGSRLTVL.

The chain uses TRBV11-2 and TRBJ2-3, with TRBD2 identical over 11 bases. This CDR3 has 16 amino acids. V was pared by 5 bases and J by 2 bases, with 6 bases of the junction left unmatched. Looked up from germline, CDR1 is SGHAT and CDR2 is FQNNGV. The CDR3 protein is CASSLTSGTLTDTQYF. CDR3 nucleotide sequence: TGTGCCAGCAGCCTGACTAGCGGGACCCTCACAGATACGCAGTATTTT.

The chain is built from TRBV6-4 and TRBJ2-2; D gene unclear. The CDR3 has 14 amino acids. Germline values: CDR1 MRHNA, CDR2 SNTAGT. V gave up 4 bases and J gave up 1 base, with 7 bases separating them. Written as DNA, the CDR3 is TGTGCCAGCAGTGTTGACTTGAACACCGGGGAGCTGTTTTTT. It is translated as CASSVDLNTGELFF.

The chain is built from TRBV2 and TRBJ2-3; 12 bases map to TRBD2. Germline-derived CDR1 and CDR2 are SNHLY and FYNNEI. CDR3 length: 16 amino acids. The CDR3: CASPLAGGPSTDTQYF. CDR3 bases: TGTGCAAGTCCCCTAGCGGGAGGGCCGAGCACAGATACGCAGTATTTT.

The chain uses TRBV5-4 and TRBJ2-7; D is possibly TRBD1 (5 bases). The CDR3 has 12 residues. CDR1 SGHNT and CDR2 YYREEE come from the germline V gene (reference sequence). V lost 3 bases and J 3 bases, leaving 7 bases between the germline ends. The CDR3 reads CASSYQGYEQYF. The CDR3 coding sequence is TGTGCCAGCAGCTACCAGGGCTACGAGCAGTACTTC. Together with reference TRBV5-4 and TRBJ2-7, the CDR3 gives the full variable domain: ETGVTQSPTHLIKTRGQQVTLRCSSQSGHNTVSWYQQALGQGPQFIFQYYREEENGRGNFPPRFSGLQFPNYSSELNVNALELDDSALYLCASSYQGYEQYFGPGTRLTVT.

In the case of this clone: At one of its ends the junction is not consistent with the germline gene, which may arise from a read error. V usage is TRBV6-5 and J usage is TRBJ1-2; TRBD1 agrees at 9 bases. The CDR3 extends over 14 amino acids. Looked up from germline, CDR1 is MNHEY and CDR2 is SVGAGI. The DNA of the CDR3 is TGTGCCAGCCACGAAACAGGGGGCAACTCTGGCTACACCTTC. It is translated as CASHETGGNSGYTF.